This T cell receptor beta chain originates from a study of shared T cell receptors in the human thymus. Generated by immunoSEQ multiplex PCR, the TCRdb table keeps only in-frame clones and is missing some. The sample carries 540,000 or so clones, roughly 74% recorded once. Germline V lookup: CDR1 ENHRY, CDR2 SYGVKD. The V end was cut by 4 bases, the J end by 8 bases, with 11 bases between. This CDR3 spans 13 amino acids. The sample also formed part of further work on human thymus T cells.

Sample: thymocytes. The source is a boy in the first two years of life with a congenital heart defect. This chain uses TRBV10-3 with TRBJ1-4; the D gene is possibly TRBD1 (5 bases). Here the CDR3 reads CAISGRAREKLFF. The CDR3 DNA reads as TGTGCCATCAGTGGCAGGGCTAGGGAAAAACTGTTTTTT.